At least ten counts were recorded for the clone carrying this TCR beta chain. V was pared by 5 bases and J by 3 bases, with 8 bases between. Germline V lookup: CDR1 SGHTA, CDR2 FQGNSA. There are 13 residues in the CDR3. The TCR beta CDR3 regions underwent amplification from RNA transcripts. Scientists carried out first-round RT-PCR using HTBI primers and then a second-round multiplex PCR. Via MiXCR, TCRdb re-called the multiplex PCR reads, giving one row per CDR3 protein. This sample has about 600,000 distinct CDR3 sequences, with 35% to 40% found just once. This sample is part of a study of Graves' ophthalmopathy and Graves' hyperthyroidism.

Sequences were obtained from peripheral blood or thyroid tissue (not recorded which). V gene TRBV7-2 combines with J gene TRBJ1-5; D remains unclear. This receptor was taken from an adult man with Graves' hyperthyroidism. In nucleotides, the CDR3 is TGTGCCAGCAGCGCAAGCAACAATCAGCCCCAGCATTTT. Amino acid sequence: CASSASNNQPQHF.